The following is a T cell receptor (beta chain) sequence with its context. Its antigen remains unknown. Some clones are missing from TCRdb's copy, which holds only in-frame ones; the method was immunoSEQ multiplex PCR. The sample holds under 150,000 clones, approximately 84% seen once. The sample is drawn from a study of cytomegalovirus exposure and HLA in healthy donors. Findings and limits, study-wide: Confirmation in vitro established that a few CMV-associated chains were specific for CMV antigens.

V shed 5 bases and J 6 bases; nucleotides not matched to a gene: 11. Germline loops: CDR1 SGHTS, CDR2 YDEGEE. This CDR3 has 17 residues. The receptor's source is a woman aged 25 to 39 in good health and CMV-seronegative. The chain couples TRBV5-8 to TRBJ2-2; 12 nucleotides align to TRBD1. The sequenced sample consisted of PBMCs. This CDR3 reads CASSAGTGGAVAGELFF. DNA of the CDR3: TGTGCCAGCAGTGCCGGGACAGGGGGCGCAGTCGCCGGGGAGCTGTTTTTT.